This T cell receptor (beta chain) was obtained from a study of blood T cell repertoires in COVID-19. In terms of age and location, participants ranged from roughly 18 to 90 years and lived in about two dozen US areas. Original methodology: How many nucleated cells were present was estimated from reference gene primer amplification. Assay used: immunoSEQ multiplex PCR; TCRdb lists only in-frame clones, some missing. D and trimming come from the DNA, and the V and J calls and clone size come from that table. Among around 300,000 clones listed, 90% were seen once. This sequence originates from a woman aged 18 to 35 with acute COVID-19. The sequenced material came from PBMCs or T cells enriched from blood (not recorded which).

CDR3 nucleotides: TGTGCCAGCAGTTCGGCGGGGTGGACGGAAGAAGCTTTCTTT. Translating gives CASSSAGWTEEAFF. J is TRBJ1-1 and V is TRBV27; D unclear. The germline CDR1 and CDR2 sequences are MNHEY and SMNVEV (reference sequence). The CDR3 runs 14 residues. V lost 4 bases to trimming and J lost 8 bases, with 17 bases between them.